These 25 T cell receptor beta chains were sequenced from one sample in a study of control samples from healthy donors and cancer patients. TCRdb's table, derived via immunoSEQ multiplex PCR, lists solely in-frame clones and lacks some. The table records some 120,000 clones, 85% to 95% of them present only once. The sequencing sample was made of PBMCs. The receptors stem from a man aged 80 or over with head and neck cancer.

The gene calls are TRBV6-5 and TRBJ1-1; D is ambiguous. The CDR3 extends over 13 amino acids. From germline, CDR1 is MNHEY and CDR2 SVGAGI. The V gene lost 10 bases and the J gene lost 1 base, with 13 bases spanning the gap. CDR3 loop: CAIRLGRNTEAFF. The CDR3 DNA is TGTGCCATCCGGCTCGGCAGGAACACTGAAGCTTTCTTT.

The gene calls are TRBV5-6 and TRBJ1-2, with unresolved D. V shed 0 bases and J shed 4 bases, with 13 bases lying between them. This CDR3 contains 15 residues. Germline lookup yields CDR1 SGHDT and CDR2 YYEEEE. Here the CDR3 DNA reads TGTGCCAGCAGCTTGGCCAGCGGCCGGGGCTATGGCTACACCTTC. It specifies CASSLASGRGYGYTF.

Here the CDR3 reads CASSSSDRESHAGELFF. The CDR3 bases are TGTGCCAGCAGCTCAAGCGACAGGGAAAGTCACGCCGGGGAGCTGTTTTTT. The V gene is TRBV7-9, the J gene TRBJ2-2; 7 bases align to TRBD1. Germline V gives CDR1 SEHNR, CDR2 FQNEAQ (reference sequence). After removal of 4 bases from V and 6 bases from J, the junction contained 14 bases not matched to a gene. The CDR3 contains 17 residues.

The V and J genes are TRBV10-3 and TRBJ1-4; the D gene is possibly TRBD1 (6 bases). This CDR3 comprises 16 residues. Germline loops: CDR1 ENHRY, CDR2 SYGVKD. The V end was cut by 2 bases, the J end by 8 bases, with 18 bases between. In DNA form, the CDR3 reads TGTGCCATCAGTGAGCCTACAGGGATCTCGGGCGAAAAACTGTTTTTT. Translating gives CAISEPTGISGEKLFF.

The chain is built from TRBV19 and TRBJ1-4; a weak D match, TRBD1 (5 bases). This CDR3 contains 15 residues. Trimming removed 8 bases from V and 5 bases from J, with 18 bases in between. CDR1 is LNHDA, CDR2 SQIVND, per germline (reference sequence). CDR3 bases: TGTGCCAGTCTCCCGGGGCGGACGATGAATGAAAAACTGTTTTTT. Protein product: CASLPGRTMNEKLFF.

This sequence joins TRBV30 and TRBJ2-1; 11 bases line up with TRBD2. The junction had 9 bases not matched to a gene; V was cut back by 3 bases and J by 2 bases. The CDR3 consists of 17 residues. Per the germline V gene, CDR1 is GTSNPN and CDR2 is SVGIG (reference sequence). CDR3 residues: CAWRNRIAGGAYNEQFF. CDR3 bases: TGTGCCTGGAGGAATAGAATAGCGGGAGGGGCCTACAATGAGCAGTTCTTC.

This rearrangement joins TRBV7-9 to TRBJ2-3; D call uncertain. This CDR3 is built from 13 residues. Germline CDR1 SEHNR, CDR2 FQNEAQ (reference sequence). The germline V and J ends were trimmed by 3 bases and 2 bases, with 6 bases remaining between them. The CDR3 DNA reads TGTGCCAGCAGCTTCCCGATCACAGATACGCAGTATTTT. This sequence encodes CASSFPITDTQYF.

The chain is built from TRBV7-8 and TRBJ2-5; D could derive from TRBD1 or TRBD2 (7 bases each). The CDR3 loop spans 16 amino acids. V lost 0 bases and J lost 4, with 15 bases in between. Germline assignment: CDR1 SGHVS and CDR2 FQNEAQ. This chain's CDR3 is CASSLAQGGAGETQYF. CDR3 in DNA: TGTGCCAGCAGCTTAGCGCAGGGGGGGGCTGGAGAGACCCAGTACTTC.

V is TRBV19 and J is TRBJ1-5; unclear D gene. Between the trimmed V and J ends, which lost 7 bases and 5 bases, there was a span of 15 bases. Germline CDR1 is LNHDA and CDR2 is SQIVND (reference sequence). The CDR3 loop spans 14 amino acids. CDR3 nucleotide sequence: TGTGCCAGTAACCCGGTTGGCCGGGATCAGCCCCAGCATTTT. Translated: CASNPVGRDQPQHF.

The chain couples TRBV15 to TRBJ2-1; D possibly corresponds to TRBD2 (7 bases). The CDR3 spans 17 residues. Germline loops: CDR1 LNHNV, CDR2 YYDKDF (reference sequence). V lost 3 bases and J 10 bases, leaving 25 bases between the germline ends. This chain's CDR3 is CATSSRHRAGEGEEQFF. Written as DNA, the CDR3 is TGTGCCACCAGCAGCCGTCACAGGGCCGGGGAGGGGGAAGAGCAGTTCTTC.

This rearrangement joins TRBV7-2 to TRBJ2-1; tentatively, D is TRBD1 (6 bases). CDR1 is SGHTA and CDR2 is FQGNSA in the germline V gene. Deletions cut 7 bases from V and 2 bases from J, with 18 bases between. This CDR3 has 16 amino acids. The CDR3 DNA sequence: TGTGCCAGCACCCCATACGGGGCAGGGGCCTACAATGAGCAGTTCTTC. Residues: CASTPYGAGAYNEQFF.

V is TRBV7-2 and J is TRBJ1-1, with 9 bases identical to TRBD1. The trim removed 6 bases at V and 5 bases at J, leaving 7 bases unmatched. Germline V CDR1 and CDR2: SGHTA, FQGNSA. CDR3 size: 14 residues. CDR3 DNA sequence: TGTGCCAGCAGTATCCGGGACAGGGTTACTGAAGCTTTCTTT. This codes for CASSIRDRVTEAFF.

The J gene is TRBJ2-7, the V gene TRBV5-8, with D maybe TRBD2 (6 bases). CDR3 size: 15 residues. The ends were cut back, 4 bases at V and 5 bases at J, with 19 bases in the middle. CDR1 is SGHTS and CDR2 is YDEGEE in the germline V gene. CDR3 bases: TGTGCCAGCAGCCAAGGATCTGCCCGGAGGGACGAGCAGTACTTC. This encodes CASSQGSARRDEQYF.

This clone was seen only a few times. The chain is built from TRBV18 and TRBJ1-5; 12 bases map to TRBD1. V dropped 5 bases and J dropped 7; count of bases not matched to a gene: 6. Germline assignment: CDR1 KGHSH and CDR2 LQKENI. The CDR3 has 15 amino acids. The CDR3 coding sequence is TGTGCCAGCTCATCCGGGACAGGGGGCGAACAGCCCCAGCATTTT. Translating it yields CASSSGTGGEQPQHF. The entire variable domain, with the rest obtained from reference TRBV18 and TRBJ1-5, is as follows: NAGVMQNPRHLVRRRGQEARLRCSPMKGHSHVYWYRQLPEEGLKFMVYLQKENIIDESGMPKERFSAEFPKEGPSILRIQQVVRGDSAAYFCASSSGTGGEQPQHFGDGTRLSIL.

This rearrangement joins TRBV5-4 to TRBJ2-6; D uncertain. V dropped 1 base and J dropped 4 bases, with 12 bases sitting between them. There are 16 residues in the CDR3. CDR1 and CDR2 (germline): SGHNT, YYREEE (reference sequence). CDR3 sequence: CASSLSLTPGANVLTF. CDR3 sequence (DNA): TGTGCCAGCAGCTTGAGTCTTACCCCCGGGGCCAACGTCCTGACTTTC.

The chain combines TRBV7-9 with TRBJ2-5; 9 bases fit TRBD2. The CDR3 has 15 residues. The V gene's germline CDR1 is SEHNR and CDR2 FQNEAQ (reference sequence). J lost 5 bases, V lost 1 base, and 5 bases had no gene match. The CDR3 sequence is CASSLGRTSGETQYF. In DNA form, the CDR3 reads TGTGCCAGCAGCTTAGGCCGCACTAGCGGGGAGACCCAGTACTTC.

CDR3 residues: CASSQDYRTNTEAFF. DNA of the CDR3: TGTGCCAGCAGCCAAGATTACAGGACCAACACTGAAGCTTTCTTT. The genes are TRBV3-1 (or the pseudogene TRBV3-2) and TRBJ1-1; a possible D gene is TRBD1 (5 bases). V lost 0 bases and J lost 2, with 10 bases in between. Germline CDR1 reads LGHDT; CDR2 reads YNNKEL (reference sequence). The CDR3 totals 15 residues.

This clone was found once. The chain combines TRBV7-2 with TRBJ1-2; 10 bases are a match to TRBD1. With V trimmed by 3 bases and J by 4 bases, 5 bases remained unmatched. CDR3 length: 15 amino acids. Germline V gives CDR1 SGHTA, CDR2 FQGNSA. In nucleotides, the CDR3 is TGTGCCAGCAGCTTTTCGGGACAGGGGTTCTATGGCTACACCTTC. This gives the protein CASSFSGQGFYGYTF.

CDR3 loop: CASSAGGRNTEAFF. DNA for the CDR3: TGTGCCAGCTCTGCGGGGGGGCGGAACACTGAAGCTTTCTTT. The rearrangement links TRBV18 to TRBJ1-1; D is possibly TRBD1 (6 bases). V lost 6 bases, J lost 1 base, and 12 bases lay in between. This CDR3 spans 14 amino acids. The germline gives CDR1 KGHSH, CDR2 LQKENI.

The chain uses TRBV6-6 and TRBJ1-1; D is possibly TRBD1 (5 bases). CDR3 length: 14 residues. Trimming shortened V by 2 bases and J by 4 bases, and 11 bases separated the two germline ends. The germline V gene encodes CDR1 MNHNY and CDR2 SVGAGI (reference sequence). The CDR3 DNA is TGTGCCAGCAGTTACACCAGGGAGAGCACTGAAGCTTTCTTT. Residues: CASSYTRESTEAFF.

This chain connects TRBV5-8 to TRBJ2-2, with TRBD2 as a possible D gene (6 bases). The CDR3 is made up of 16 amino acids. The V gene's germline CDR1 is SGHTS and CDR2 YDEGEE. V was cut by 9 bases and J by 2 bases, with 20 bases left in between. CDR3: CATPPAGIRNTGELFF. For the CDR3, the DNA is TGTGCCACCCCCCCCGCGGGAATCAGAAACACCGGGGAGCTGTTTTTT.

V gene TRBV7-2 combines with J gene TRBJ2-1; 7 bases are shared with TRBD2. The junction had 7 bases not matched to a gene; V was cut back by 4 bases and J by 4 bases. Germline V CDR1 and CDR2: SGHTA, FQGNSA. The length of the CDR3 is 15 residues. CDR3 sequence: CASSSVAGGYNEQFF. CDR3 nucleotides: TGTGCCAGCAGCTCCGTAGCGGGCGGATACAATGAGCAGTTCTTC. The full variable domain, its missing parts supplied by reference TRBV7-2 and TRBJ2-1, is GAGVSQSPSNKVTEKGKDVELRCDPISGHTALYWYRQSLGQGLEFLIYFQGNSAPDKSGLPSDRFSAERTGGSVSTLTIQRTQQEDSAVYLCASSSVAGGYNEQFFGPGTRLTVL.

V gene TRBV9 combines with J gene TRBJ2-5; 8 nucleotides agree with TRBD1. Unmatched junction bases numbered 10, after V lost 4 bases and J lost 5 bases. Germline-derived CDR1 and CDR2 are SGDLS and YYNGEE. The CDR3 is 15 residues long. The CDR3 nucleotides read TGTGCCAGCAGCATAACCGGGACAGGACGGGAGACCCAGTACTTC. The encoded protein is CASSITGTGRETQYF.

This chain connects TRBV7-6 to TRBJ2-1; D ambiguous. CDR1 SGHVS and CDR2 FNYEAQ come from the germline V gene. This CDR3 has 14 residues. V lost 0 bases, J lost 5 bases, and 8 bases lay in between. Here the CDR3 reads CASSLAPTDNEQFF. In nucleotides, the CDR3 is TGTGCCAGCAGCTTAGCGCCCACCGACAATGAGCAGTTCTTC. Complete variable domain (other parts from reference TRBV7-6 and TRBJ2-1): GAGVSQSPRYKVTKRGQDVALRCDPISGHVSLYWYRQALGQGPEFLTYFNYEAQQDKSGLPNDRFSAERPEGSISTLTIQRTEQRDSAMYRCASSLAPTDNEQFFGPGTRLTVL.

The genes are TRBV9 and TRBJ1-2; 7 bases agree with TRBD1. The CDR3 loop spans 15 amino acids. The V gene's germline CDR1 is SGDLS and CDR2 YYNGEE. V was pared by 2 bases and J by 8 bases, with 12 bases of the junction left unmatched. As DNA, the CDR3 is TGTGCCAGCAGCGTCCAAGACAGGGCCTCAGGGGGCTACACCTTC. Protein: CASSVQDRASGGYTF.